The 26 T cell receptor beta chains below were found in one sample sequenced in a study of Ad26.COV2.S vaccination and SARS-CoV-2 variants. Only in-frame clones appear in the TCRdb table, and some are missing; sequencing was by immunoSEQ multiplex PCR. The sample has around 250,000 clones; around 88% are singletons. This sample's treatment: roughly 20 received Ad26.COV2.S at low or high dose, single or two shots; a few received placebo; per-sample allocation not given. Repertoires come from day 63 after the first vaccine or placebo injection. This material consisted of peripheral blood, taken in a trial of Ad26.COV2.S vaccine versus placebo. The receptors here all came from a person between 18 and 65 years old who received the Ad26.COV2.S COVID-19 vaccine or a placebo.

The V call is TRBV6-1, the J call TRBJ1-2; 10 bases are a match to TRBD1. V dropped 4 bases and J dropped 7; count of bases not matched to a gene: 12. CDR3 length: 16 amino acids. The germline gives CDR1 MNHNS, CDR2 SASEGT. CDR3 coding DNA: TGTGCCAGCAGTGGGGATCCGGGACAGGGGTTCCCTGGCTACACCTTC. It is translated as CASSGDPGQGFPGYTF.

This chain connects TRBV5-8 to TRBJ1-2; D not resolved. The V end was cut by 2 bases, the J end by 8 bases, with 7 bases between. Germline values: CDR1 SGHTS, CDR2 YDEGEE. The CDR3 has 11 amino acids. The chain's CDR3 is CASSFIVGYTF. CDR3 bases: TGTGCCAGCAGCTTTATAGTCGGCTACACCTTC.

The rearrangement links TRBV5-1 to TRBJ2-2; TRBD2 matches at 12 bases. V lost 0 bases and J lost 6; bases outside the gene matches: 3. This CDR3 is built from 16 residues. Germline values: CDR1 SGHRS, CDR2 YFSETQ. As DNA, the CDR3 is TGCGCCAGCAGCTTGGAGCCTAGCGGGGGGGCCGGGGAGCTGTTTTTT. As protein: CASSLEPSGGAGELFF.

The rearrangement joins TRBV4-1 to TRBJ2-7, with 8 bases lining up with TRBD1. Germline CDR1 is MGHRA and CDR2 is YSYEKL. J gave up 0 bases and V 4 bases, and 11 bases lay outside the gene matches. The CDR3 is made up of 17 amino acids. In nucleotides, the CDR3 is TGCGCCAGCAGCCTCCCCGGGACAGGCATCAACTCCTACGAGCAGTACTTC. It yields the protein CASSLPGTGINSYEQYF.

CDR3 nucleotide sequence: TGTGCCAGCAGCCAGGGTCAGGGTGGCTACACCTTC. Protein product: CASSQGQGGYTF. The chain has TRBV3-1 (or the pseudogene TRBV3-2) and TRBJ1-2, with D tentatively TRBD1 (5 bases). This CDR3 spans 12 amino acids. V was shortened by 3 bases and J by 7 bases, with 9 bases between the two germline ends. Germline lookup yields CDR1 LGHDT and CDR2 YNNKEL (reference sequence).

V and J are TRBV11-2 and TRBJ1-3, with a tentative D call TRBD1 (5 bases). CDR1 is SGHAT and CDR2 is FQNNGV in the germline V gene. V was trimmed by 6 bases and J by 0 bases, leaving 6 bases between them. The CDR3 is made up of 13 amino acids. CDR3 nucleotide sequence: TGTGCCAGCAGAGACAGCTCTGGAAACACCATATATTTT. Its translation: CASRDSSGNTIYF.

DNA for the CDR3: TGTGCCAGCAGCCTTGGGAGAGAGCAGTACTTC. As protein: CASSLGREQYF. This chain links TRBV7-2 with TRBJ2-7; the D gene is possibly TRBD2 (5 bases). The V gene's germline CDR1 is SGHTA and CDR2 FQGNSA. The CDR3 has 11 amino acids. The germline V and J ends were trimmed by 5 bases and 7 bases, with 9 bases remaining between them.

This sequence joins TRBV5-4 and TRBJ2-2; no reliable D call. V dropped 0 bases and J dropped 8 bases, with 11 bases sitting between them. CDR1 is SGHNT, CDR2 YYREEE, per germline (reference sequence). CDR3 length: 14 residues. DNA for the CDR3: TGTGCCAGCAGCTTGGCAGAAGGGCTTGGGGAGCTGTTTTTT. Encoded protein: CASSLAEGLGELFF.

The V call is TRBV10-2, the J call TRBJ2-1; D might be TRBD1 (6 bases). Germline CDR1 is WSHSY and CDR2 is SAAADI. V gave up 8 bases and J gave up 3 bases, with 11 bases separating them. The CDR3 is 13 residues long. The CDR3 nucleotides are TGCGCCAGCGGGGGCCGATACTACAATGAGCAGTTCTTC. It yields the protein CASGGRYYNEQFF.

This chain joins TRBV24-1 and TRBJ2-5; 9 nucleotides agree with TRBD1. J gave up 3 bases and V 3 bases, and 1 base lay outside the gene matches. CDR3 size: 14 residues. Per the germline V gene, CDR1 is KGHDR and CDR2 is SFDVKD. The CDR3 region has the DNA TGTGCCACCAGTGATCGGACAGGGGAAGAGACCCAGTACTTC. Its protein is CATSDRTGEETQYF.

The V call is TRBV6-5, the J call TRBJ1-1, with a tentative D call TRBD1 (5 bases). Trimming stripped 2 bases from V and 4 bases from J, with 11 bases between. Germline V lookup: CDR1 MNHEY, CDR2 SVGAGI. The CDR3 is 14 amino acids. In DNA, the CDR3 is TGTGCCAGCAGTTACGGAGGGGAGGGCACTGAAGCTTTCTTT. Translated, it gives CASSYGGEGTEAFF.

V and J are TRBV2 and TRBJ1-1; D is perhaps TRBD1 (6 bases). The germline gives CDR1 SNHLY, CDR2 FYNNEI. The CDR3 totals 14 residues. V was pared by 4 bases and J by 1 base, with 10 bases between. The CDR3 sequence is CASSVLTGNTEAFF. The CDR3 coding sequence is TGTGCCAGCAGTGTACTGACAGGGAACACTGAAGCTTTCTTT.

The rearrangement joins TRBV19 to TRBJ1-1; possible D gene TRBD1, 6 bases. V dropped 7 bases and J dropped 4 bases, with 13 bases sitting between them. CDR1 LNHDA and CDR2 SQIVND come from the germline V gene (reference sequence). The CDR3 length is 13 residues. For the CDR3, the DNA is TGTGCCAGTAAGGCCCTAGGGGGCACTGAAGCTTTCTTT. Its translation is CASKALGGTEAFF. Full variable domain (outside the CDR3, taken from reference TRBV19 and TRBJ1-1): DGGITQSPKYLFRKEGQNVTLSCEQNLNHDAMYWYRQDPGQGLRLIYYSQIVNDFQKGDIAEGYSVSREKKESFPLTVTSAQKNPTAFYLCASKALGGTEAFFGQGTRLTVV.

This rearrangement joins TRBV5-4 to TRBJ1-1; D might be TRBD1 (5 bases). The germline V gene has CDR1 SGHNT and CDR2 YYREEE (reference sequence). The CDR3 is 15 amino acids. V shed 0 bases and J shed 5 bases, with 14 bases lying between them. CDR3 coding DNA: TGTGCCAGCAGCTTGGCAGGGATTATGATGACTGAAGCTTTCTTT. Residues: CASSLAGIMMTEAFF.

This chain links TRBV19 with TRBJ2-1, with 11 bases aligning to TRBD2. V shed 8 bases, J shed 4 bases, and the junction held 10 bases outside the gene matches. Looked up from germline, CDR1 is LNHDA and CDR2 is SQIVND (reference sequence). There are 16 residues in the CDR3. CDR3 sequence reads: CASSALRTSGYNEQFF. Here the CDR3 DNA reads TGTGCCAGTTCTGCCTTGAGGACTAGCGGGTACAATGAGCAGTTCTTC. Variable domain in full (rest from reference TRBV19 and TRBJ2-1): DGGITQSPKYLFRKEGQNVTLSCEQNLNHDAMYWYRQDPGQGLRLIYYSQIVNDFQKGDIAEGYSVSREKKESFPLTVTSAQKNPTAFYLCASSALRTSGYNEQFFGPGTRLTVL.

This rearrangement joins TRBV5-1 to TRBJ1-3; D is undetermined. CDR1 is SGHRS and CDR2 is YFSETQ in the germline V gene. This CDR3 contains 17 residues. Trimming pared 4 bases from V and 0 bases from J, leaving 17 bases between. The CDR3 spells CASSQALGSSSGNTIYF. The CDR3 coding sequence is TGCGCCAGCAGCCAAGCCTTGGGCTCGAGCTCTGGAAACACCATATATTTT.

This chain links TRBV5-1 with TRBJ2-1; no definite D call. From germline, CDR1 is SGHRS and CDR2 YFSETQ. This CDR3 is built from 15 residues. With 4 bases removed from V and 7 bases from J, the gap between germline ends came to 18 bases. The CDR3 loop reads CASSATPFQENEQFF. CDR3 sequence (DNA): TGCGCCAGCAGCGCGACTCCCTTCCAAGAGAATGAGCAGTTCTTC. Based on the CDR3 plus reference TRBV5-1 and TRBJ2-1, the full variable domain is KAGVTQTPRYLIKTRGQQVTLSCSPISGHRSVSWYQQTPGQGLQFLFEYFSETQRNKGNFPGRFSGRQFSNSRSEMNVSTLELGDSALYLCASSATPFQENEQFFGPGTRLTVL.

The chain uses TRBV19 and TRBJ1-4; D unresolved. Germline-derived CDR1 and CDR2 are LNHDA and SQIVND (reference sequence). Trimming stripped 4 bases from V and 0 bases from J, with 9 bases between. The CDR3 totals 15 residues. Written as DNA, the CDR3 is TGTGCCAGTAGTAGCAGAGGGACAACTAATGAAAAACTGTTTTTT. Its translation: CASSSRGTTNEKLFF.

The chain recombines TRBV9 with TRBJ2-1, with 7 bases lining up with TRBD2. This CDR3 spans 14 amino acids. V shed 4 bases, J shed 2 bases, and the junction held 3 bases outside the gene matches. The germline gives CDR1 SGDLS, CDR2 YYNGEE. CDR3 DNA: TGTGCCAGCAGCTCTACTAGCGCCTACAATGAGCAGTTCTTC. It translates to CASSSTSAYNEQFF. Together with reference TRBV9 and TRBJ2-1, the CDR3 gives the full variable domain: DSGVTQTPKHLITATGQRVTLRCSPRSGDLSVYWYQQSLDQGLQFLIQYYNGEERAKGNILERFSAQQFPDLHSELNLSSLELGDSALYFCASSSTSAYNEQFFGPGTRLTVL.

This chain uses TRBV7-3 with TRBJ1-1, with TRBD1 as a possible D gene (5 bases). The CDR3 runs 13 residues. Germline V CDR1 and CDR2: SGHTA, FQGTGA. The V gene lost 4 bases and the J gene lost 1 base, with 7 bases spanning the gap. The CDR3 DNA reads as TGTGCCAGCAGCTCTGACAGGAACACTGAAGCTTTCTTT. This translates into CASSSDRNTEAFF.

The chain employs TRBV4-1 and TRBJ2-7; D not resolved. Trimming pared 0 bases from V and 3 bases from J, leaving 12 bases between. Germline CDR1 and CDR2: MGHRA and YSYEKL. This CDR3 region has 15 residues. The CDR3, as DNA: TGCGCCAGCAGCCAAGACCCAGGCCGACTCTACGAGCAGTACTTC. Translated, it gives CASSQDPGRLYEQYF.

The chain carries TRBV10-3 and TRBJ2-1; D not resolved. Germline V gives CDR1 ENHRY, CDR2 SYGVKD. The CDR3 loop spans 13 amino acids. The V gene lost 0 bases and the J gene lost 13 bases, with 13 bases spanning the gap. The CDR3 spells CAISESNNPGQFF. CDR3 coding DNA: TGTGCCATCAGTGAGTCTAACAACCCTGGTCAGTTCTTC.

This sequence joins TRBV7-2 and TRBJ2-1, with 9 bases fitting TRBD2. The junction had 4 bases not matched to a gene; V was cut back by 5 bases and J by 2 bases. The CDR3 is 15 residues long. Germline CDR1 SGHTA, CDR2 FQGNSA. The CDR3 is CASSLAGGPYNEQFF. The CDR3 DNA reads TGTGCCAGCAGCCTGGCGGGAGGGCCCTACAATGAGCAGTTCTTC.

This chain links TRBV7-8 with TRBJ2-5; 9 positions agree with TRBD1. This CDR3 comprises 16 residues. V gave up 1 base and J gave up 7 bases; unmatched junction bases: 10. The V gene's germline CDR1 is SGHVS and CDR2 FQNEAQ. CDR3 sequence (DNA): TGTGCCAGCAGCTTAGTTGGGGGACAGGGATTTGGGACCCAGTACTTC. Its translation: CASSLVGGQGFGTQYF.

This clone was seen just once. The V gene is TRBV9, the J gene TRBJ2-7; 7 bases map to TRBD2. Germline V CDR1 and CDR2: SGDLS, YYNGEE. This CDR3 has 16 amino acids. V lost 6 bases, J lost 4 bases, and 16 bases stayed unmatched. CDR3 sequence: CASKRVGLADPYEQYV. CDR3 nucleotide sequence: TGTGCCAGCAAAAGGGTGGGGCTAGCGGACCCTTACGAGCAGTACGTC.

This chain links TRBV7-2 with TRBJ1-2, with D maybe TRBD1 (5 bases). V shed 1 base and J shed 4 bases, with 13 bases lying between them. Germline CDR1 SGHTA, CDR2 FQGNSA. CDR3 length: 15 residues. CDR3 sequence: CASSLGGAGGYGYTF. The DNA for the CDR3 is TGTGCCAGCAGCTTAGGCGGGGCTGGGGGCTATGGCTACACCTTC.